The 18 T cell receptor beta chains presented below share a single source sample, sequenced in a study of long-term antiretroviral therapy in people with HIV. Researchers ran immunoSEQ v3.0 at survey level. TCRdb keeps only in-frame clones here, not all; method: immunoSEQ multiplex PCR. There are approximately 6,500 clones in the sample; nearly 75% occur only once, and roughly 15% lies in the top ten. This sample comprised unsorted PBMCs, obtained approximately eleven months before starting antiretroviral therapy. The source is a man aged 40-49 years with HIV.

CDR3 DNA sequence: TGTGCCAGCAGCCCCCCCCACTACGAGCAGTACTTC. Amino acids: CASSPPHYEQYF. The V and J genes are TRBV7-8 and TRBJ2-7; unclear D gene. The CDR3 has 12 amino acids. CDR1 and CDR2 (germline): SGHVS, FQNEAQ. The V end was cut by 5 bases, the J end by 3 bases, with 8 bases between.

The chain employs TRBV30 and TRBJ2-2; TRBD2 matches at 12 bases. Per the germline V gene, CDR1 is GTSNPN and CDR2 is SVGIG (reference sequence). The CDR3 is made up of 15 amino acids. After removal of 0 bases from V and 6 bases from J, the junction contained 2 bases not matched to a gene. CDR3 in amino acids: CAWSVLAGGAGELFF. The CDR3 bases are TGTGCCTGGAGTGTACTAGCGGGGGGCGCCGGGGAGCTGTTTTTT.

This clone was detected a few times. The chain couples TRBV6-6 to TRBJ2-7; D is possibly TRBD1 (6 bases). Germline V gene sequence: CDR1 MNHNY, CDR2 SVGAGI (reference sequence). With 5 bases removed from V and 5 bases from J, the gap between germline ends came to 16 bases. The CDR3 runs to 14 residues. CDR3 region: CASSPNRERDEQYF. Here the CDR3 DNA reads TGTGCCAGCAGTCCGAACAGGGAACGGGACGAGCAGTACTTC.

In its sample, this clone was seen once. The rearrangement links TRBV28 to TRBJ2-7, with D possibly TRBD1 on 5 matching bases. The CDR3 loop spans 16 amino acids. CDR1 is MDHEN, CDR2 SYDVKM, per germline. V was trimmed by 6 bases and J by 1 base, leaving 19 bases between them. The CDR3 loop reads CASSLLSMDTSYEQYF. DNA for the CDR3: TGTGCCAGCAGCCTCCTGAGTATGGACACTTCCTACGAGCAGTACTTC.

The chain joins TRBV2 to TRBJ1-5; D is undetermined. The CDR3 sequence is 12 residues long. The germline gives CDR1 SNHLY, CDR2 FYNNEI. V was pared by 1 base and J by 6 bases, with 4 bases between. The CDR3 is CASSEVSQPQHF. In DNA, the CDR3 is TGTGCCAGCAGTGAAGTGAGTCAGCCCCAGCATTTT.

This clone was seen a single time. The gene calls are TRBV11-2 and TRBJ2-1; 9 nucleotides align to TRBD2. Germline CDR1 reads SGHAT; CDR2 reads FQNNGV. CDR3 length: 16 residues. V lost 1 base to trimming and J lost 3 bases; unmatched junction nucleotides: 4. CDR3 DNA: TGTGCCAGCAGCTTAGTTAGCGGGGGAATCTACAATGAGCAGTTCTTC. This gives the protein CASSLVSGGIYNEQFF.

The gene calls are TRBV6-1 and TRBJ1-2, with 10 bases identical to TRBD1. Germline V lookup: CDR1 MNHNS, CDR2 SASEGT. The V and J ends lost 7 bases and 3 bases, in that order; junction bases with no gene match: 8. The CDR3 extends over 15 amino acids. CDR3 protein: CASILRDRGDYGYTF. Written as DNA, the CDR3 is TGTGCCAGCATCCTCCGGGACAGGGGAGACTATGGCTACACCTTC.

This clone was picked up a small number of times. The CDR3 DNA sequence: TGTGCCAGCAAAAATGGGTACAGCTCCTCCTACGAGCAGTACTTC. It codes for CASKNGYSSSYEQYF. The chain is built from TRBV13 and TRBJ2-7; D remains unclear. V dropped 7 bases and J dropped 0 bases, with 16 bases sitting between them. The length of the CDR3 is 15 residues. CDR1 is PRHDT and CDR2 is FYEKMQ in the germline V gene (reference sequence).

This chain joins TRBV9 and TRBJ2-3, with unresolved D. V lost 4 bases and J 0 bases, leaving 12 bases between the germline ends. The length of the CDR3 is 15 residues. The germline CDR1 and CDR2 sequences are SGDLS and YYNGEE. CDR3 loop: CASSPRGTSTDTQYF. CDR3 sequence (DNA): TGTGCCAGCAGCCCTCGAGGAACTAGCACAGATACGCAGTATTTT.

The chain recombines TRBV4-3 with TRBJ2-2; 8 bases are a match to TRBD2. The CDR3 runs to 16 residues. V gave up 3 bases and J gave up 0 bases; unmatched junction bases: 3. The germline V gene has CDR1 LGHNA and CDR2 YSLEER. The CDR3 DNA reads as TGCGCCAGCAGCCAGAATAGCGGGGCGAACACCGGGGAGCTGTTTTTT. Amino acids: CASSQNSGANTGELFF.

In this sample, this clone is medium-sized (0.01 to 0.1%). The chain couples TRBV28 to TRBJ1-2; no clear D gene. The CDR3 extends over 15 amino acids. CDR1 is MDHEN, CDR2 SYDVKM, per germline. Trimming removed 1 base at V and 2 bases at J, with 11 bases between. The CDR3 DNA reads TGTGCCAGCAGTTTATCAAGGGCATTAAACTATGGCTACACCTTC. Its protein product is CASSLSRALNYGYTF.

The chain is built from TRBV19 and TRBJ1-1; D may be TRBD1 (5 bases). Trimming took off 3 bases at V and 5 bases at J, with 16 bases between the two ends. Germline V gene sequence: CDR1 LNHDA, CDR2 SQIVND (reference sequence). The CDR3 is made up of 15 amino acids. The CDR3 loop reads CASSIAGRKRTEAFF. The CDR3 region has the DNA TGTGCCAGTAGTATTGCGGGACGGAAGAGGACTGAAGCTTTCTTT. Complete variable domain (other parts from reference TRBV19 and TRBJ1-1): DGGITQSPKYLFRKEGQNVTLSCEQNLNHDAMYWYRQDPGQGLRLIYYSQIVNDFQKGDIAEGYSVSREKKESFPLTVTSAQKNPTAFYLCASSIAGRKRTEAFFGQGTRLTVV.

The rearrangement joins TRBV4-1 to TRBJ2-3; 7 bases line up with TRBD2. The V gene's germline CDR1 is MGHRA and CDR2 YSYEKL. V dropped 4 bases and J dropped 3; count of bases not matched to a gene: 13. The CDR3 runs to 17 residues. In nucleotides, the CDR3 is TGCGCCAGCAGCCCCCTGGCGGGGGTAGGAGGAACAGATACGCAGTATTTT. It translates to CASSPLAGVGGTDTQYF.

The J gene is TRBJ1-1, the V gene TRBV4-3; D is uncertain. The V gene's germline CDR1 is LGHNA and CDR2 YSLEER. Between the trimmed V and J ends, which lost 0 bases and 6 bases, there was a span of 8 bases. The CDR3 has 13 residues. In DNA, the CDR3 is TGCGCCAGCAGCCAAGATACGGGGTCTGAAGCTTTCTTT. The encoded protein is CASSQDTGSEAFF.

The gene calls are TRBV5-4 and TRBJ2-3; 7 bases are shared with TRBD1. CDR1 SGHNT and CDR2 YYREEE come from the germline V gene (reference sequence). The ends lost 4 bases at V and 5 bases at J; junction bases unmatched: 10. This CDR3 region has 15 residues. The chain's CDR3 is CASSGRTGAGDTQYF. The CDR3 DNA reads TGTGCCAGCAGCGGACGAACAGGGGCCGGAGATACGCAGTATTTT.

The V gene is TRBV4-3, the J gene TRBJ2-3; D is unresolved. Germline V lookup: CDR1 LGHNA, CDR2 YSLEER. The CDR3 consists of 13 residues. V shed 0 bases and J shed 1 base, with 2 bases lying between them. CDR3 DNA: TGCGCCAGCAGCCAAGACGGCACAGATACGCAGTATTTT. Translated: CASSQDGTDTQYF.

The V and J genes are TRBV4-1 and TRBJ1-6; D is ambiguous. The CDR3 contains 12 residues. Looked up from germline, CDR1 is MGHRA and CDR2 is YSYEKL. Deletions cut 2 bases from V and 7 bases from J, with 3 bases between. The CDR3 region is CASSQSNSPLHF. As DNA, the CDR3 is TGCGCCAGCAGCCAATCGAATTCACCCCTCCACTTT.

V usage is TRBV23-1 and J usage is TRBJ1-1, with 7 bases identical to TRBD1. TRBV23-1 is reported as an ORF; its role is uncertain. Trimming at V came to 4 bases and at J to 5 bases, leaving 10 bases not matched to a gene. This CDR3 contains 15 residues. CDR3 amino acids: CASSPPSQGGTEAFF. The CDR3 nucleotides are TGCGCCAGCAGTCCCCCAAGTCAGGGGGGGACTGAAGCTTTCTTT.